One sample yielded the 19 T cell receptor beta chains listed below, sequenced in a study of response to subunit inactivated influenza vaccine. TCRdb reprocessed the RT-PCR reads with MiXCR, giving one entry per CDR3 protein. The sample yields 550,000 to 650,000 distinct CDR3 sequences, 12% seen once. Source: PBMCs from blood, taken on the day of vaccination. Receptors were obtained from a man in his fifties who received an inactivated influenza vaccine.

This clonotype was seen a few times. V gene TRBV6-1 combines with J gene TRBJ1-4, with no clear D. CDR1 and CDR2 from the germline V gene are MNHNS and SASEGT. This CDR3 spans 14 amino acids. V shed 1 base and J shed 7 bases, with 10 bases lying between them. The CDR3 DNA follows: TGTGCCAGCAGTGAAGGGGCCCTGGCTGAAAAACTGTTTTTT. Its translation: CASSEGALAEKLFF.

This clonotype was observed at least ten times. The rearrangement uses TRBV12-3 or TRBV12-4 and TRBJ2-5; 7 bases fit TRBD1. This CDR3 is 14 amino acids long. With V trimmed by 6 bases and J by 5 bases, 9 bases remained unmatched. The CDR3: CASSPTGSGETQYF. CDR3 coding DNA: TGTGCCAGCAGCCCGACAGGGAGTGGGGAGACCCAGTACTTC.

The CDR3, as DNA: TGTGCCAGCAGCTTAGATGGGACAGGGGGAGTAGTTAACTATGGCTACACCTTC. This translates into CASSLDGTGGVVNYGYTF. The gene calls are TRBV11-2 and TRBJ1-2; TRBD1 aligns across 11 bases. The V and J ends lost 0 bases and 1 base, in that order; junction bases with no gene match: 7. Germline-derived CDR1 and CDR2 are SGHAT and FQNNGV. CDR3 length: 18 amino acids.

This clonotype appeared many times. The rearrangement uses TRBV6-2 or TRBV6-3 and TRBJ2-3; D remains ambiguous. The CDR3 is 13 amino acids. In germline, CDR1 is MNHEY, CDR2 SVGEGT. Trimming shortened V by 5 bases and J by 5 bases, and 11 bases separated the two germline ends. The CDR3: CASSPPFGDTQYF. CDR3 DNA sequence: TGTGCCAGCAGTCCGCCCTTCGGAGATACGCAGTATTTT.

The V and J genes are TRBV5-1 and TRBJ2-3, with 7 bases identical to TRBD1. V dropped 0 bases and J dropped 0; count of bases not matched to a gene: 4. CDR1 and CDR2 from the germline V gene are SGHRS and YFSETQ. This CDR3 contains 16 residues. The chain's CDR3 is CASSLALGQSTDTQYF. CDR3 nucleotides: TGCGCCAGCAGCTTGGCTTTGGGACAGAGCACAGATACGCAGTATTTT.

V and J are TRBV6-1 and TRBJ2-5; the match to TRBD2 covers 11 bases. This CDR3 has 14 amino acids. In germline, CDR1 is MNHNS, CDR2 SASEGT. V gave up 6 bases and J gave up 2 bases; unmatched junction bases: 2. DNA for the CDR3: TGTGCCAGCAGAGTAGCGGGGGGGCAAGAGACCCAGTACTTC. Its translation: CASRVAGGQETQYF.

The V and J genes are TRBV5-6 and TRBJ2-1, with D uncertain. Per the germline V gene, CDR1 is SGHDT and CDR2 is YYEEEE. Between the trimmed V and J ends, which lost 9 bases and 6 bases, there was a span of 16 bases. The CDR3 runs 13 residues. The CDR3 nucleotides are TGTGCCATGGGCCCCGGGCCGCTCAATGAGCAGTTCTTC. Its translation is CAMGPGPLNEQFF.

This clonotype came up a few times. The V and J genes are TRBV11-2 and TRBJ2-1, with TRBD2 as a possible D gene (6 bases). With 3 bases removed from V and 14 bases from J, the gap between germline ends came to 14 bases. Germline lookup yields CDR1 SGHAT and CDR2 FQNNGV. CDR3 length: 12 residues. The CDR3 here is CASSLGSSEEFF. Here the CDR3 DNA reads TGTGCCAGCAGCTTGGGCTCTAGCGAGGAGTTCTTC.

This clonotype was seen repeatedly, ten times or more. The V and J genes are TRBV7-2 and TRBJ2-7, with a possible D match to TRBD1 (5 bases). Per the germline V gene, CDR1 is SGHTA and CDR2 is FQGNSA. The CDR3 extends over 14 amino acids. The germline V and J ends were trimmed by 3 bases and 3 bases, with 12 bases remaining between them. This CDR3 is CASSLDIFSYEQYF. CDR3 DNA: TGTGCCAGCAGCTTGGACATATTCAGCTACGAGCAGTACTTC.

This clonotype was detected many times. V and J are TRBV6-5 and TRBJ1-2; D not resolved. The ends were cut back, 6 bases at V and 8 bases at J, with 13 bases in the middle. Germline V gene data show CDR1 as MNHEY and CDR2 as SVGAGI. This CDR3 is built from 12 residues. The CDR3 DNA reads TGTGCCAGCAGATCTTCTTGGAAGGGCTACACCTTC. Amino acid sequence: CASRSSWKGYTF.

The CDR3: CASSRSGLNTEAFF. CDR3 DNA sequence: TGTGCCAGCAGTCGATCAGGGTTGAACACTGAAGCTTTCTTT. The chain uses TRBV12-3 or TRBV12-4 and TRBJ1-1; D may be TRBD1 (5 bases). CDR3 length: 14 residues. The V gene lost 5 bases and the J gene lost 0 bases, with 10 bases spanning the gap.

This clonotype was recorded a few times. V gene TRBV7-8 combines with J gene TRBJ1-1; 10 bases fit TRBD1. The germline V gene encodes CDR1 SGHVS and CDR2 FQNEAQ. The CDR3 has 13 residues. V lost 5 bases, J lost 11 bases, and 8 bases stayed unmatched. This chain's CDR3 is CASSGTGTGVAFF. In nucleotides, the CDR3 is TGTGCCAGCAGCGGAACCGGGACAGGGGTCGCTTTCTTT.

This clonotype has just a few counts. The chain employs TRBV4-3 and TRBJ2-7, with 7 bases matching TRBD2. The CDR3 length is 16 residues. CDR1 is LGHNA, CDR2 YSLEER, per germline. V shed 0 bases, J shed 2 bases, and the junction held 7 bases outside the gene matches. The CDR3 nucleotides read TGCGCCAGCAGCCAAGAGGGAGGGGACGGAGCCTACGAGCAGTACTTC. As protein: CASSQEGGDGAYEQYF.

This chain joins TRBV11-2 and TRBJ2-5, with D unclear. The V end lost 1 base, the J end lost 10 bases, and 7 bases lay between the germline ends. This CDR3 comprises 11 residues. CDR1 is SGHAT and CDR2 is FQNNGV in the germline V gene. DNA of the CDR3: TGTGCCAGCAGCTTAGCACAACACCAGTACTTC. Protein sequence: CASSLAQHQYF.

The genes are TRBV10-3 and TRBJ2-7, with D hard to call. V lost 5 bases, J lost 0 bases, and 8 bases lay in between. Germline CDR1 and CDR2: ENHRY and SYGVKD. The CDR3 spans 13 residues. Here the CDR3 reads CAISSDVSYEQYF. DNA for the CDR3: TGTGCCATCAGTTCAGACGTCTCCTACGAGCAGTACTTC.

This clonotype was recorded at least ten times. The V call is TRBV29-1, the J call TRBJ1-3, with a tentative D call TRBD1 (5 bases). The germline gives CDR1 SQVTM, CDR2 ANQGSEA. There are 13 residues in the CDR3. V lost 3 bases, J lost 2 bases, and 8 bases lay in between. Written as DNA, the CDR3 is TGCAGCGTTGATGGGGCTCCTGGAAACACCATATATTTT. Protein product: CSVDGAPGNTIYF.

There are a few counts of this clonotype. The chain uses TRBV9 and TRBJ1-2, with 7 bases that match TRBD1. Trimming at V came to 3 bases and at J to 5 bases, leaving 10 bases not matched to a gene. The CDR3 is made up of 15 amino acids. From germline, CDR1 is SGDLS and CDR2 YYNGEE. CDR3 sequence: CASSALGQSPYGYTF. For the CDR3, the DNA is TGTGCCAGCAGCGCCTTGGGACAGAGTCCATATGGCTACACCTTC.

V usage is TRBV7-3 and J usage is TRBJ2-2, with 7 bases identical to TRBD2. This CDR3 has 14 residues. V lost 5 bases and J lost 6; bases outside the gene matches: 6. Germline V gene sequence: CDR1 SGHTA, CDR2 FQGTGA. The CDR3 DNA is TGTGCCAGCAGCCCATTCCTAGCGGCCGGGGAGCTGTTTTTT. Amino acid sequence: CASSPFLAAGELFF.

The chain's CDR3 is CASSRASNTGELFF. The CDR3 bases are TGTGCCAGCAGCAGGGCCTCGAACACCGGGGAGCTGTTTTTT. V and J are TRBV6-1 and TRBJ2-2; TRBD1 is a possible D gene (5 bases). CDR1 and CDR2 (germline): MNHNS, SASEGT. The CDR3 runs to 14 residues. The V and J ends lost 6 bases and 0 bases respectively, with 8 bases between them.